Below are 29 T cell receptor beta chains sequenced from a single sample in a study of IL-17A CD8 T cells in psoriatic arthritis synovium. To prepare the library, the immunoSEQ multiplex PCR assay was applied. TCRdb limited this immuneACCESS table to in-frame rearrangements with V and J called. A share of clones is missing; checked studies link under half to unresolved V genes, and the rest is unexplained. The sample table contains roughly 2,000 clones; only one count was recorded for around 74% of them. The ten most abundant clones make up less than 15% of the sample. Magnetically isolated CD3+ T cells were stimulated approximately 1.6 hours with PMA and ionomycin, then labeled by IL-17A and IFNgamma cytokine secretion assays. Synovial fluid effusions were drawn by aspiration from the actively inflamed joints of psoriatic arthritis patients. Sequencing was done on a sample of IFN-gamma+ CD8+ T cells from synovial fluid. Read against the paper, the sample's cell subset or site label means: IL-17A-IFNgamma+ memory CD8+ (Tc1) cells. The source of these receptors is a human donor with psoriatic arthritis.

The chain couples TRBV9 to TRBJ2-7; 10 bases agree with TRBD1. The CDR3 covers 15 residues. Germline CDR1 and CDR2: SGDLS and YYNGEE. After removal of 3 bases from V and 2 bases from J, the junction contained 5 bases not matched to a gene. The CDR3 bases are TGTGCCAGCAGCGCGGGGGGACAGGGGCCCTACGAGCAGTACTTC. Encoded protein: CASSAGGQGPYEQYF.

The CDR3 DNA sequence: TGTGCCAGCAGCTTTTTAACGCCTCGGCTTGCAACTAATGAAAAACTGTTTTTT. Its translation is CASSFLTPRLATNEKLFF. This sequence joins TRBV7-9 and TRBJ1-4; D uncertain. Between the trimmed V and J ends, which lost 3 bases and 0 bases, there was a span of 17 bases. CDR1 is SEHNR, CDR2 FQNEAQ, per germline (reference sequence). This CDR3 has 18 amino acids.

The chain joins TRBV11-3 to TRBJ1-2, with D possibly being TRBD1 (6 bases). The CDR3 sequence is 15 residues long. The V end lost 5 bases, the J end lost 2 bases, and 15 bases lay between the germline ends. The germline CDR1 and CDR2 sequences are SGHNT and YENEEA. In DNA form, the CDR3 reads TGTGCCAGCAGCCACACCCCTCAGGGGAACTATGGCTACACCTTC. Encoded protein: CASSHTPQGNYGYTF.

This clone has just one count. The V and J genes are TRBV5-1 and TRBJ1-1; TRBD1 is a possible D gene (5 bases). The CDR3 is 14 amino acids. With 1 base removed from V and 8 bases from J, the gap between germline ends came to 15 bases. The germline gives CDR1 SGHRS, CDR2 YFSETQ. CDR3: CASSLKTGGMEAFF. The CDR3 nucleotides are TGCGCCAGCAGCTTGAAAACAGGAGGAATGGAAGCTTTCTTT.

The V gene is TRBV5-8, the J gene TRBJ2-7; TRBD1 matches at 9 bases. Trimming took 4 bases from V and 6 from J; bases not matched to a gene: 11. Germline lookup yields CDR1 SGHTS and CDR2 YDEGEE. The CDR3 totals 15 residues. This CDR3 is CASSDNGQGSSEQYF. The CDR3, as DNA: TGTGCCAGCAGCGATAATGGACAGGGGAGCAGCGAGCAGTACTTC.

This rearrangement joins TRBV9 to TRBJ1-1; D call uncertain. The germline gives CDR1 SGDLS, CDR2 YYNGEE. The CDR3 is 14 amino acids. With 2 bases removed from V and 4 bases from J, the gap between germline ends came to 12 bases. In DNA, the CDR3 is TGTGCCAGCAGCGTTGGAGGGTTGGGCACTGAAGCTTTCTTT. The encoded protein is CASSVGGLGTEAFF.

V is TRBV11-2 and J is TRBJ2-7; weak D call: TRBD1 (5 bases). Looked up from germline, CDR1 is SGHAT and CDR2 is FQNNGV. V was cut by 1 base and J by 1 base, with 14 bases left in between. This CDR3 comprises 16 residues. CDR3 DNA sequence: TGTGCCAGCAGCTTAGCAGGGCAGATATTATCCTACGAGCAGTACTTC. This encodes CASSLAGQILSYEQYF.

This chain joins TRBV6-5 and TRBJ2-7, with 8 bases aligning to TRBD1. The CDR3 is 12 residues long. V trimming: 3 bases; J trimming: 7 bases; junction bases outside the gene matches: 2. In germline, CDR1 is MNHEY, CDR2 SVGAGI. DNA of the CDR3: TGTGCCAGCAGTTATCAGGGGGCTGAGCAGTACTTC. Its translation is CASSYQGAEQYF.

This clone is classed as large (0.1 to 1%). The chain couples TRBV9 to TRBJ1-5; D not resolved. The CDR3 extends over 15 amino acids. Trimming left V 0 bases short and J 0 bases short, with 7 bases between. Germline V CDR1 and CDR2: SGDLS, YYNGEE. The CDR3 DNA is TGTGCCAGCAGCGTAGGGGGATATAGCAATCAGCCCCAGCATTTT. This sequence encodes CASSVGGYSNQPQHF.

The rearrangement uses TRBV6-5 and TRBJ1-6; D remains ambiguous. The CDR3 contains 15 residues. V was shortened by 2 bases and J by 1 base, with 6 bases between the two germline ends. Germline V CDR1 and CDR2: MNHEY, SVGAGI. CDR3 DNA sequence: TGTGCCAGCAGTTACCACGGATCCTATAATTCACCCCTCCACTTT. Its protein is CASSYHGSYNSPLHF.

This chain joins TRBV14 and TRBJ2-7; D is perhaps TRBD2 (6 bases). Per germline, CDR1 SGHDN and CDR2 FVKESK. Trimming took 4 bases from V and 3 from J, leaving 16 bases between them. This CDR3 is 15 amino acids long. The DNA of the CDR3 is TGTGCCAGCAGCCTCGATTCAGTAGCGGTCTACGAGCAGTACTTC. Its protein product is CASSLDSVAVYEQYF.

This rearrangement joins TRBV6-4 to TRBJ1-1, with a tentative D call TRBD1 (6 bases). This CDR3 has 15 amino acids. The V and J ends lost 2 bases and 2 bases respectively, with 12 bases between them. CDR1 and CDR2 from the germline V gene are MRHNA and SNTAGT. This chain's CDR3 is CASSDTGTGNTEAFF. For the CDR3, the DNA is TGTGCCAGCAGTGACACAGGGACTGGCAACACTGAAGCTTTCTTT.

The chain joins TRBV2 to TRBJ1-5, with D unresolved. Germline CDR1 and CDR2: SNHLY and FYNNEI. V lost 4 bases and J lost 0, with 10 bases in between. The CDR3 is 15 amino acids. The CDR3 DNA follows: TGTGCCAGCAGTGTTGGAAGCCTTAGCAATCAGCCCCAGCATTTT. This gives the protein CASSVGSLSNQPQHF.

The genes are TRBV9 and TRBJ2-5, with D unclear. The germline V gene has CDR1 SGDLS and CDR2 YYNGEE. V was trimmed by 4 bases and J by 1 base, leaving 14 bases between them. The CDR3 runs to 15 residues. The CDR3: CASSPSSGSQETQYF. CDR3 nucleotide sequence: TGTGCCAGCAGCCCTTCCTCCGGGTCCCAAGAGACCCAGTACTTC. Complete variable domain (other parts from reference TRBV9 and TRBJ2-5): DSGVTQTPKHLITATGQRVTLRCSPRSGDLSVYWYQQSLDQGLQFLIQYYNGEERAKGNILERFSAQQFPDLHSELNLSSLELGDSALYFCASSPSSGSQETQYFGPGTRLLVL.

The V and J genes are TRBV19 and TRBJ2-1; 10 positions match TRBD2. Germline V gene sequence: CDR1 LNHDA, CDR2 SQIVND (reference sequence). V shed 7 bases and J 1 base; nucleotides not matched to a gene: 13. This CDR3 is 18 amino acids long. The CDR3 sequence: CASTPRGSGGASYNEQFF. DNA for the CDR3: TGTGCCAGTACCCCGAGGGGAAGCGGGGGGGCGTCCTACAATGAGCAGTTCTTC.

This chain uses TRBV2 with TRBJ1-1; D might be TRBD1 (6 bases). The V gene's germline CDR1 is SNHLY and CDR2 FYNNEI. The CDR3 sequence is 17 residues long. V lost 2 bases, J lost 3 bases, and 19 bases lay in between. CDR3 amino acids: CASSELNPQGWYTEAFF. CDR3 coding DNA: TGTGCCAGCAGTGAATTGAACCCTCAGGGGTGGTACACTGAAGCTTTCTTT.

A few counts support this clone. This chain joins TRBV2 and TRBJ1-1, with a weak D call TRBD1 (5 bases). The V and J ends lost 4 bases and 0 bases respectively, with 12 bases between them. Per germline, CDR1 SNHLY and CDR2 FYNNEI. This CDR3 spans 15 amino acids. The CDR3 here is CASSGGSLMNTEAFF. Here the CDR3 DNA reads TGTGCCAGCAGTGGGGGCAGTCTCATGAACACTGAAGCTTTCTTT.

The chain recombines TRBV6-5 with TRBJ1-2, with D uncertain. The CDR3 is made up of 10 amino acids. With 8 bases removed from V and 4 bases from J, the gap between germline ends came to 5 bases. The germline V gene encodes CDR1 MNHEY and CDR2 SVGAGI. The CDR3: CASGSYGYTF. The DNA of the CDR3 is TGTGCCAGCGGGTCCTATGGCTACACCTTC.

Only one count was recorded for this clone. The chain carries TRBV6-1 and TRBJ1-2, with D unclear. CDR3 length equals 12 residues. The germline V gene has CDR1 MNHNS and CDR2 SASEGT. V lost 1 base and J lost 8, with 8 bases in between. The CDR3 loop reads CASSEGVGGYTF. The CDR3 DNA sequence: TGTGCCAGCAGTGAAGGGGTGGGCGGCTACACCTTC.

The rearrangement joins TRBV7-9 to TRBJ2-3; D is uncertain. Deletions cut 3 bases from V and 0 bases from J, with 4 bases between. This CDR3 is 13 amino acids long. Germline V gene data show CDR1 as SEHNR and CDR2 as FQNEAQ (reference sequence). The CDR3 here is CASSLGSTDTQYF. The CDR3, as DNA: TGTGCCAGCAGCTTGGGCAGCACAGATACGCAGTATTTT. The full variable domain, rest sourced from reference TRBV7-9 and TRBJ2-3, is DTGVSQNPRHKITKRGQNVTFRCDPISEHNRLYWYRQTLGQGPEFLTYFQNEAQLEKSRLLSDRFSAERPKGSFSTLEIQRTEQGDSAMYLCASSLGSTDTQYFGPGTRLTVL.

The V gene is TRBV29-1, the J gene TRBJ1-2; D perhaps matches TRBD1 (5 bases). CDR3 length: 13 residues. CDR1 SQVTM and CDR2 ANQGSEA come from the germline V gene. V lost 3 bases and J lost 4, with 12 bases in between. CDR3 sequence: CSVESGTTYGYTF. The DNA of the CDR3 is TGCAGCGTTGAGTCCGGGACTACCTATGGCTACACCTTC.

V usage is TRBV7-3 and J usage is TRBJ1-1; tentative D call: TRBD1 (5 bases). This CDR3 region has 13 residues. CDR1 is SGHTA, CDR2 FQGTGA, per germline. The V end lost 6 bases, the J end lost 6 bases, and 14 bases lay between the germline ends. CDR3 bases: TGTGCCAGCAGTCACCTGGGGGATCCTGAAGCTTTCTTT. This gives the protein CASSHLGDPEAFF.

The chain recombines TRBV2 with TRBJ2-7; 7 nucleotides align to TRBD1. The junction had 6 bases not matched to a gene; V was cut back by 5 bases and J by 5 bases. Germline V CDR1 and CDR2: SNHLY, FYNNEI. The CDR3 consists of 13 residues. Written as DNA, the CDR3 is TGTGCCAGCAGTACAGGGGAAGGCGACGAGCAGTACTTC. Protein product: CASSTGEGDEQYF.

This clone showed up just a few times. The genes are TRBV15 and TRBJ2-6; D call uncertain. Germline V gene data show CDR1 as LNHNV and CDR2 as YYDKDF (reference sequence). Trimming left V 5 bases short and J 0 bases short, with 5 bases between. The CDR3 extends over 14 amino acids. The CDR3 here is CATSDGSGANVLTF. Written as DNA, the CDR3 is TGTGCCACCAGCGACGGCTCTGGGGCCAACGTCCTGACTTTC.

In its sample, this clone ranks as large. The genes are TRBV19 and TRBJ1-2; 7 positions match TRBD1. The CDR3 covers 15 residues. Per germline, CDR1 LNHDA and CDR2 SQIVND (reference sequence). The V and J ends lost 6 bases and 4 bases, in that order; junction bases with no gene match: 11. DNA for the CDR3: TGTGCCAGTAGCCCGCCTCGACAGGGCCTCTATGGCTACACCTTC. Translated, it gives CASSPPRQGLYGYTF.

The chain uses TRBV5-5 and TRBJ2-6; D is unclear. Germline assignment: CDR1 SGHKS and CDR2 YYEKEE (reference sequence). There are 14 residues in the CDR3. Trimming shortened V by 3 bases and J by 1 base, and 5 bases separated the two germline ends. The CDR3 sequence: CASSYASGANVLTF. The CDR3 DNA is TGTGCCAGCAGCTACGCATCTGGGGCCAACGTCCTGACTTTC.

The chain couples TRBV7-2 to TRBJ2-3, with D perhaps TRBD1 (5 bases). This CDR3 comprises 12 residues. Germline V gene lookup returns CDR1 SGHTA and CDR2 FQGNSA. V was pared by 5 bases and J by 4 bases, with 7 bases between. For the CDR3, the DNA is TGTGCCAGCAGCCAGGGTCCAGATACGCAGTATTTT. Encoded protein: CASSQGPDTQYF.

The CDR3 sequence is CASSPVGGIVDGYTF. The CDR3 DNA follows: TGTGCCAGCAGCCCGGTCGGGGGGATAGTCGATGGCTACACCTTC. This chain connects TRBV7-9 to TRBJ1-2; D is possibly TRBD1 (5 bases). V lost 5 bases to trimming and J lost 6 bases, with 19 bases between them. This CDR3 has 15 residues. CDR1 is SEHNR and CDR2 is FQNEAQ in the germline V gene (reference sequence). Full variable domain (remainder filled in from reference TRBV7-9 and TRBJ1-2): DTGVSQNPRHKITKRGQNVTFRCDPISEHNRLYWYRQTLGQGPEFLTYFQNEAQLEKSRLLSDRFSAERPKGSFSTLEIQRTEQGDSAMYLCASSPVGGIVDGYTFGSGTRLTVV.

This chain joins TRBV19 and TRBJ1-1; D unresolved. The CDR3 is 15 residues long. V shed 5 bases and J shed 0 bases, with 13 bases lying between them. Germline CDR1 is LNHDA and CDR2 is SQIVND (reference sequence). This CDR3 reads CASSESRQVNTEAFF. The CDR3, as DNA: TGTGCCAGTAGTGAGAGTAGGCAGGTGAACACTGAAGCTTTCTTT. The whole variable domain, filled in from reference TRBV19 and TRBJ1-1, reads DGGITQSPKYLFRKEGQNVTLSCEQNLNHDAMYWYRQDPGQGLRLIYYSQIVNDFQKGDIAEGYSVSREKKESFPLTVTSAQKNPTAFYLCASSESRQVNTEAFFGQGTRLTVV.